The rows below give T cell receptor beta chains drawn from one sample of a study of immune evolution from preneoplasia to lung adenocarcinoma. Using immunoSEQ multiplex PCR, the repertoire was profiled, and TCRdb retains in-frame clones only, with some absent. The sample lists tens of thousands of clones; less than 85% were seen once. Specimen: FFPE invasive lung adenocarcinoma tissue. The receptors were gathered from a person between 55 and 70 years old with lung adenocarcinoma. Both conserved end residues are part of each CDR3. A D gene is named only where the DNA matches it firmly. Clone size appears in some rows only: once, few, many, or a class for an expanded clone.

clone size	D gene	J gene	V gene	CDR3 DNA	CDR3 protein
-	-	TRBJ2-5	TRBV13	TGTGCCAGCAGCCTAAGGCGGGACCAAGAGACCCAGTACTTC	CASSLRRDQETQYF
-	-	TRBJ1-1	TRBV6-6	TGTGCCAGCAGTTACCCCAGCCAGCGTCAGAACACTGAAGCTTTCTTT	CASSYPSQRQNTEAFF
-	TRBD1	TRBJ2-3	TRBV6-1	TGTGCCAGCAGTGAAATTGGACAGGGTAGGAATACGCAGTATTTT	CASSEIGQGRNTQYF
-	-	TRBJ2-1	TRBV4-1	TGCGCCAGCAGCCAAGATTGGTTGGGGCCCGATGAGCAGTTCTTC	CASSQDWLGPDEQFF
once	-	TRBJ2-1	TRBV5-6	TGTGCCAGCAGCGTAGCTGTGGTGCAGTTCTTC	CASSVAVVQFF
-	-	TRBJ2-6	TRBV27	TGTGCCAGCAGTTTGTTGACGCCGAGCTCTGGGGCCAACGTCCTGACTTTC	CASSLLTPSSGANVLTF
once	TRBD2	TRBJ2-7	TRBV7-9	TGTGCCAGCAGCCTTAGCGGGGAGCCCTCCTACGAGCAGTACTTC	CASSLSGEPSYEQYF
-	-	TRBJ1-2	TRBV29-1	TGCAGCGCCAGCCCCCCGAATGTCTATGGCTACACCTTC	CSASPPNVYGYTF
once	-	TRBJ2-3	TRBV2	TGTGCCAGCAGTGAAGCGCTTCTCACAGATACGCAGTATTTT	CASSEALLTDTQYF
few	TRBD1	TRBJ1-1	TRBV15	TGTGCCACCAGCAGAGAGGGACAGGGATTGATCACTGAAGCTTTCTTT	CATSREGQGLITEAFF
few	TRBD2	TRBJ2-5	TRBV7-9	TGTGCCAGCAGAAGGTCAGCGGGAGGGGAGACCCAGTACTTC	CASRRSAGGETQYF
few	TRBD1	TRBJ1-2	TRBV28	TGTGCCAGCAGTAACCGGGACAGGGGGCGTAAAGGTGGCTACACCTTC	CASSNRDRGRKGGYTF
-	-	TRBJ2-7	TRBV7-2	TGTGCCAGCAGCTTATATAGGGCCTACGAGCAGTACTTC	CASSLYRAYEQYF
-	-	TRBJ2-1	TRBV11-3	TGTGCCAGCAGCTTAGCGGCAGGGAGCTCCTACAATGAGCAGTTCTTC	CASSLAAGSSYNEQFF
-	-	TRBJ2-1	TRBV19	TGTGCCAGTAGTATGTCGGGGAGGGGGGTGCGGAATGAGCAGTTCTTC	CASSMSGRGVRNEQFF
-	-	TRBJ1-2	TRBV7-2	TGTGCCAGCAGCTTAGAAGGCAGGGCCCATGGCTACACCTTC	CASSLEGRAHGYTF
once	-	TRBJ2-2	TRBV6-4	TGTGCCAGCAGTGACTCGATGTATTCTGCCGGGGAGCTGTTTTTT	CASSDSMYSAGELFF
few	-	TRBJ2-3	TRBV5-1	TGCGCCAGCAGCTTGGAAGGGGATACGCAGTATTTT	CASSLEGDTQYF
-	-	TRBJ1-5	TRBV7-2	TGTGCCAGCAGCTTAGGGAGAGGGGGGAAGCCCCAGCATTTT	CASSLGRGGKPQHF
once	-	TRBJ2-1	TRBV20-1	TGCAGTGCTCCCCTCACGGGAGAGCAGTTCTTC	CSAPLTGEQFF
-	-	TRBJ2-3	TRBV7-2	TGTGCCAGCAGCTTAGAAATCACAGATACGCAGTATTTT	CASSLEITDTQYF
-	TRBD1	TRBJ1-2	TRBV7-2	TGTGCCAGCAGCTTAGGGGACAGGGTGAGGGGGGATGGCTACACCTTC	CASSLGDRVRGDGYTF
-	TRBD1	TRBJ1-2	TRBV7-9	TGTGCCAGCAGCCCAGGGACAGGGGGCTTTTTTAACGGCTACACCTTC	CASSPGTGGFFNGYTF
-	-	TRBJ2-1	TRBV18	TGTGCCAGCTCAGCGACAGGTAATGAGCAGTTCTTC	CASSATGNEQFF
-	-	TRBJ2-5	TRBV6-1	TGTGCCAGCAGTGAAGTAGCCGGGGAGACCCAGTACTTC	CASSEVAGETQYF
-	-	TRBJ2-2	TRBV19	TGTGCCAGTAGTCCGTCGACCGGGGAGCTGTTTTTT	CASSPSTGELFF
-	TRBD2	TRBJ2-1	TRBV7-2	TGTGCCAGCAGAATAAGCGGGAGGGGTCTCACGGAGCAGTTCTTC	CASRISGRGLTEQFF
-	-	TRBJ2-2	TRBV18	TGTGCCAGCTCAACGGGGATTGTCGCCGGGGAGCTGTTTTTT	CASSTGIVAGELFF
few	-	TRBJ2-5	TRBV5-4	TGTGCCAGCAGCTTTCCCCAAGAGACCCAGTACTTC	CASSFPQETQYF
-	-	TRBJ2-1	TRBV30	TGTGCCACCCAGGGAGACTACTACAATGAGCAGTTCTTC	CATQGDYYNEQFF